What follows describes a single T cell receptor (beta chain). The antigen is undetermined. These data belong to a study of circulating and synovial CD4+ cells in juvenile arthritis. Overall study findings and caveats: Bulk blood CD4 samples held at least an order of magnitude more or fewer genomes than CPL. The pathogenic-like versus bulk T cell difference escaped Vbeta family analysis.

The germline V gene has CDR1 SGHDT and CDR2 YYEEEE. The V end lost 0 bases, the J end lost 4 bases, and 15 bases lay between the germline ends. The CDR3 loop spans 16 amino acids. Clones were sequenced by immunoSEQ multiplex PCR, and TCRdb holds only the in-frame ones, with some missing. The data show 30,000 to 40,000 clones, nearly 95% seen once. The chain employs TRBV5-6 and TRBJ2-3, with D possibly being TRBD1 (5 bases). The receptor was derived from a human donor with juvenile idiopathic arthritis. The source material was CD4+ T cells from blood. The CDR3 DNA reads as TGTGCCAGCAGCTTGGGATCGGTGGGGCTCGCAGATACGCAGTATTTT. Protein: CASSLGSVGLADTQYF.